A single sample gave rise to the 29 T cell receptor beta chains below, sequenced in a study of glioma-infiltrating T cells (dated by TCRdb to 2016 to 2017). Sequencer: Illumina MiSeq. TCR alpha and beta CDR3 regions were amplified with the iRepertoire nested amplicon-rescue multiplex PCR (arm-PCR) platform from RNA. TCRdb trimmed the raw reads at Q25, called clones with MiXCR and kept productive beta chains. For every CDR3 protein sequence, its rows merge into one entry that carries the most common genes and DNA. The sample includes 3,000 to 4,000 distinct CDR3 sequences, with 65% to 90% observed a single time. Around 40% of the sample is taken by the ten largest. The specimen was glioma tissue, nonneoplastic brain tissue, or PBMCs (not recorded which). The receptors come from a human donor with low-grade glioma or glioblastoma, undergoing nonglioma brain surgery, or in good health (not recorded which).

This clonotype was observed once. For a library built for alpha chains, this beta chain is a stray read; little rests on its size. This chain connects TRBV20-1 to TRBJ2-3; TRBD2 agrees at 7 bases. This CDR3 has 14 residues. Germline V gene sequence: CDR1 DFQATT, CDR2 SNEGSKA (reference sequence). Trimming took 3 bases from V and 5 from J; bases not matched to a gene: 8. The CDR3: CSASILSGGDTQYF. The CDR3 nucleotides read TGCAGTGCTAGTATTTTATCGGGAGGAGATACGCAGTATTTT.

As concerns this clonotype: A library prepared for alpha chains yielded this beta chain as an off-target read; its size is of little meaning. The rearrangement joins TRBV28 to TRBJ2-4, with 9 nucleotides matching TRBD1. The V gene's germline CDR1 is MDHEN and CDR2 SYDVKM. CDR3 length equals 17 residues. V was pared by 5 bases and J by 0 bases, with 8 bases of the junction left unmatched. In DNA form, the CDR3 reads TGTGCCAGCAGTCCGACGGGACAGGGAGAAGCCAAAAACATTCAGTACTTC. Amino acid sequence: CASSPTGQGEAKNIQYF. Variable domain in full (rest from reference TRBV28 and TRBJ2-4): DVKVTQSSRYLVKRTGEKVFLECVQDMDHENMFWYRQDPGLGLRLIYFSYDVKMKEKGDIPEGYSVSREKKERFSLILESASTNQTSMYLCASSPTGQGEAKNIQYFGAGTRLSVL.

Comments on this clonotype: The junction differs from germline at one of its ends, possibly a read error. This beta chain came through as a stray read in a library set up for alpha chains, and its size says little. CDR3 loop: CVSSFGLAGVEQFF. The CDR3 nucleotides are TGTGTCAGCAGTTTCGGACTAGCGGGAGTAGAGCAGTTCTTC. V is TRBV6-2 or TRBV6-3 and J is TRBJ2-1, with 13 positions matching TRBD2. CDR1 is MNHEY and CDR2 is SVGEGT in the germline V gene. CDR3 length equals 14 residues.

Worth noting for this clonotype: Since the library was made to target alpha chains, this beta chain is a stray read and its abundance is not meaningful. This chain uses TRBV7-3 with TRBJ2-1; D tentatively reads TRBD1 or TRBD2 (7 bases each). TRBJ2-5 matches the DNA end more closely, so the J call is doubtful. CDR3 length: 16 residues. Germline CDR1 reads SGHTA; CDR2 reads FQGTGA. The CDR3 protein is CASSPTGRGGWETQYF. The DNA of the CDR3 is TGTGCCAGCAGCCCTACCGGCAGGGGGGGGTGGGAGACCCAGTACTTC.

On this clonotype: This beta chain turned up in a library designed for alpha chains; as an off-target read, its abundance says little. This chain connects TRBV19 to TRBJ2-1; 8 nucleotides match TRBD2. The junction had 8 bases not matched to a gene; V was cut back by 4 bases and J by 0 bases. Germline CDR1 reads LNHDA; CDR2 reads SQIVND (reference sequence). The CDR3 has 17 residues. CDR3 residues: CASSKGSGTSSYNEQFF. Here the CDR3 DNA reads TGTGCCAGTAGTAAGGGTAGCGGGACCTCCTCCTACAATGAGCAGTTCTTC.

In regard to this clonotype: This beta chain is a stray read from a library made for alpha chains; its abundance is not meaningful. This rearrangement joins TRBV27 to TRBJ2-6; 8 bases are shared with TRBD1. Germline V CDR1 and CDR2: MNHEY, SMNVEV (reference sequence). J lost 0 bases, V lost 4 bases, and 11 bases had no gene match. This CDR3 region has 19 residues. CDR3 amino acids: CASSYFGTGTLSGANVLTF. CDR3 sequence (DNA): TGTGCCAGCAGTTACTTCGGGACAGGAACCCTCTCTGGGGCCAACGTCCTGACTTTC.

As concerns this clonotype: Because this beta chain is a stray read in a library intended to capture alpha chains, its abundance should not be given much weight. The gene calls are TRBV6-1 and TRBJ2-7; D unclear. Germline loops: CDR1 MNHNS, CDR2 SASEGT. CDR3 length equals 12 residues. The ends were cut back, 0 bases at V and 4 bases at J, with 4 bases in the middle. The CDR3 DNA is TGTGCCAGCAGTGAAGCGAGTTACGAGCAGTACTTC. It yields the protein CASSEASYEQYF.

Note on this clonotype: Since the library was made to target alpha chains, this beta chain is a stray read and its abundance is not meaningful. The DNA for the CDR3 is TGTGCCATCAAACAGGGACCCACAGATACGCAGTATTTT. It specifies CAIKQGPTDTQYF. The V gene is TRBV10-3, the J gene TRBJ2-3, with a possible D match to TRBD1 (6 bases). CDR1 ENHRY and CDR2 SYGVKD come from the germline V gene. CDR3 length: 13 residues. V shed 7 bases and J shed 2 bases, with 10 bases lying between them.

In this sample, this clonotype turned up a few times. This beta chain is an off-target read within a library intended for alpha chains, so its frequency means little. The rearrangement joins TRBV27 to TRBJ1-1, with TRBD1 as a possible D gene (6 bases). V lost 5 bases to trimming and J lost 1 base, with 20 bases between them. The CDR3 is 17 amino acids. Germline V gene lookup returns CDR1 MNHEY and CDR2 SMNVEV (reference sequence). Here the CDR3 DNA reads TGTGCCAGCAGTACCGACAGGTTGGGCGCGGGGAACACTGAAGCTTTCTTT. It translates to CASSTDRLGAGNTEAFF.

In this sample, this clonotype turned up a few times. The library was prepared for alpha chains; this beta chain is a stray read, so its frequency means little. The gene calls are TRBV7-2 and TRBJ1-5; D is ambiguous. CDR1 and CDR2 from the germline V gene are SGHTA and FQGNSA. The CDR3 loop spans 15 amino acids. V was trimmed by 5 bases and J by 0 bases, leaving 11 bases between them. The CDR3 coding sequence is TGTGCCAGCAGCAGAGATTACTATAGCAATCAGCCCCAGCATTTT. Its protein is CASSRDYYSNQPQHF.

This clonotype was counted a single time. With the library built for alpha chains, this beta chain is off target and its frequency is not meaningful. The chain carries TRBV6-2 or TRBV6-3 and TRBJ1-2, with unresolved D. The ends were cut back, 2 bases at V and 2 bases at J, with 9 bases in the middle. The CDR3 sequence is 14 residues long. Germline V gene sequence: CDR1 MNHEY, CDR2 SVGEGT. CDR3 sequence (DNA): TGTGCCAGCAGTTACGGGTTGGGAAACTATGGCTACACCTTC. The encoded protein is CASSYGLGNYGYTF.

With regard to this clonotype: Since it is a stray read in a library aimed at alpha chains, this beta chain has a size that is not meaningful. The CDR3 spells CASSDRVSGTDTQYF. The CDR3 region has the DNA TGTGCCAGCAGTGACAGGGTTAGCGGCACAGATACGCAGTATTTT. The chain uses TRBV28 and TRBJ2-3; TRBD1 matches at 7 bases. The CDR3 has 15 residues. Germline V gene lookup returns CDR1 MDHEN and CDR2 SYDVKM. V lost 5 bases and J lost 1; bases outside the gene matches: 6.

Of note for this clonotype: Compared with germline, one end of the junction differs, possibly owing to a read error. This beta chain was picked up by a library intended for alpha chains and is off target, so its count carries little meaning. V usage is TRBV27 and J usage is TRBJ2-3, with TRBD2 as a possible D gene (7 bases). Germline loops: CDR1 MNHEY, CDR2 SMNVEV (reference sequence). This CDR3 spans 15 amino acids. In DNA, the CDR3 is TGTGCCAGCAGTTTGGGGGGGCTTAGCACAGGTACGCAGTATTTT. It codes for CASSLGGLSTGTQYF.

The sample holds a few counts of this clonotype. The size of this beta chain means little, since it is a stray read in a library made for alpha chains. CDR3 protein: CASRLMTGNYEQYF. CDR3 DNA sequence: TGTGCCAGCAGACTAATGACAGGGAACTACGAGCAGTACTTC. This sequence joins TRBV27 and TRBJ2-7, with 7 bases identical to TRBD1. Trimming removed 6 bases from V and 3 bases from J; junction bases left unmatched: 8. The CDR3 runs to 14 residues. Germline CDR1 MNHEY, CDR2 SMNVEV (reference sequence).

This clonotype appeared a single time. This beta chain lies outside the target of a library built for alpha chains; its clone size means little. V is TRBV20-1 and J is TRBJ1-2; D is unclear. Germline V CDR1 and CDR2: DFQATT, SNEGSKA (reference sequence). The length of the CDR3 is 12 residues. Trimming cost V 5 bases and J 5 bases, with 12 bases left between them. CDR3 residues: CSAPPGSYGYTF. CDR3 nucleotides: TGCAGTGCTCCCCCGGGGTCGTATGGCTACACCTTC.

Of note for this clonotype: Sequence at one end of the junction differs from germline and may be a read error. The size of this beta chain means little, since it is a stray read in a library made for alpha chains. The chain joins TRBV7-2 to TRBJ1-6, with D perhaps TRBD1 (5 bases). Germline lookup yields CDR1 SGHTA and CDR2 FQGNSA. CDR3 length equals 14 residues. The CDR3 sequence is CASSLAQGVSTLHF. The CDR3 DNA sequence: TGTGCCAGCAGCTTAGCGCAAGGGGTTTCAACCCTCCACTTT.

As concerns this clonotype: With the library built for alpha chains, this beta chain is off target and its frequency is not meaningful. The chain has TRBV7-9 and TRBJ1-2; D call uncertain. The germline gives CDR1 SEHNR, CDR2 FQNEAQ (reference sequence). V lost 4 bases, J lost 7 bases, and 7 bases lay in between. The CDR3 spans 11 residues. In DNA, the CDR3 is TGTGCCAGCAGCTCGGGTTTTGGCTACACCTTC. It is translated as CASSSGFGYTF. Variable domain in full (rest from reference TRBV7-9 and TRBJ1-2): DTGVSQNPRHKITKRGQNVTFRCDPISEHNRLYWYRQTLGQGPEFLTYFQNEAQLEKSRLLSDRFSAERPKGSFSTLEIQRTEQGDSAMYLCASSSGFGYTFGSGTRLTVV.

In the case of this clonotype: A library made for alpha chains picked up this beta chain off target, so its size means little. This chain links TRBV24-1 with TRBJ2-1; TRBD1 is a possible D gene (6 bases). The CDR3 consists of 15 residues. Germline V gene lookup returns CDR1 KGHDR and CDR2 SFDVKD. V dropped 3 bases and J dropped 0 bases, with 8 bases sitting between them. CDR3 in amino acids: CATSDRGSSYNEQFF. DNA of the CDR3: TGTGCCACCAGTGATAGGGGGAGCTCCTACAATGAGCAGTTCTTC.

For this clonotype: This beta chain is off target for a library built for alpha chains, so its abundance means little. V is TRBV2 and J is TRBJ2-6; possible D gene TRBD2, 5 bases. Between the trimmed V and J ends, which lost 5 bases and 2 bases, there was a span of 10 bases. The CDR3 runs 15 residues. Germline CDR1 reads SNHLY; CDR2 reads FYNNEI. The CDR3 DNA sequence: TGTGCCAGCAGTCGAGGGCGGGCTGGGGCCAACGTCCTGACTTTC. Encoded protein: CASSRGRAGANVLTF. The whole variable domain, remainder taken from reference TRBV2 and TRBJ2-6, is EPEVTQTPSHQVTQMGQEVILRCVPISNHLYFYWYRQILGQKVEFLVSFYNNEISEKSEIFDDQFSVERPDGSNFTLKIRSTKLEDSAMYFCASSRGRAGANVLTFGAGSRLTVL.

With regard to this clonotype: Germline is not matched at one junction end, which may reflect a read error. The library was built for alpha chains, so this beta chain is an off-target read and its size means little. The chain couples TRBV4-1 to TRBJ2-1; 12 bases line up with TRBD2. The CDR3 is made up of 18 amino acids. Germline V lookup: CDR1 MGHRA, CDR2 YSYEKL. The CDR3 region has the DNA TGTGCCAGCAGCACCGGACTAGCGGGGTACCTTTTCTACAATGAGCAGTTCTTC. It codes for CASSTGLAGYLFYNEQFF.

On this clonotype: Since it is a stray read in a library aimed at alpha chains, this beta chain has a size that is not meaningful. The genes are TRBV6-1 and TRBJ2-2; D might be TRBD1 (5 bases). Germline lookup yields CDR1 MNHNS and CDR2 SASEGT. Trimming pared 3 bases from V and 8 bases from J, leaving 16 bases between. This CDR3 region has 15 residues. The CDR3 loop is CASSEAGIKIGELFF. The CDR3 region has the DNA TGTGCCAGCAGTGAGGCAGGGATTAAAATAGGGGAGCTGTTTTTT.

Concerning this clonotype: The size of this beta chain means little, since it is a stray read in a library made for alpha chains. This chain joins TRBV7-9 and TRBJ1-2; tentative D call: TRBD1 (5 bases). Germline assignment: CDR1 SEHNR and CDR2 FQNEAQ (reference sequence). This CDR3 has 14 residues. V dropped 5 bases and J dropped 2 bases, with 12 bases sitting between them. CDR3: CASSRGRENYGYTF. The CDR3 coding sequence is TGTGCCAGCAGCAGGGGACGGGAGAACTATGGCTACACCTTC.

As regards this clonotype: This beta chain appears as a stray read in a library generated for alpha chains; its size is not informative. The genes are TRBV6-2 or TRBV6-3 and TRBJ2-7; 7 nucleotides agree with TRBD1. Trimming cost V 6 bases and J 3 bases; bases outside gene matches: 8. Germline-derived CDR1 and CDR2 are MNHEY and SVGEGT. There are 14 residues in the CDR3. The CDR3 DNA sequence: TGTGCCAGCAGGATTGACAGGGTATACTACGAGCAGTACTTC. It encodes CASRIDRVYYEQYF.

Remarks on this clonotype: This beta chain is off target for a library built for alpha chains, so its abundance means little. The V call is TRBV27, the J call TRBJ2-5, with D unresolved. This CDR3 region has 13 residues. The germline V gene encodes CDR1 MNHEY and CDR2 SMNVEV (reference sequence). The V and J ends lost 6 bases and 5 bases respectively, with 13 bases between them. The CDR3 DNA is TGTGCCAGCAGGACCGCAGGTCGGGAGACCCAGTACTTC. Translation: CASRTAGRETQYF.

Concerning this clonotype: The size of this beta chain means little, since it is a stray read in a library made for alpha chains. V usage is TRBV20-1 and J usage is TRBJ1-1; D not resolved. With 2 bases removed from V and 1 base from J, the gap between germline ends came to 8 bases. CDR3 length equals 13 residues. From germline, CDR1 is DFQATT and CDR2 SNEGSKA (reference sequence). CDR3 in amino acids: CSARLDQNTEAFF. The CDR3 DNA follows: TGCAGTGCTAGACTCGATCAGAACACTGAAGCTTTCTTT.

Notes on this clonotype: This beta chain lies outside the target of a library built for alpha chains; its clone size means little. V gene TRBV20-1 combines with J gene TRBJ1-1; the D is unclear. CDR3 size: 14 residues. V shed 0 bases and J shed 1 base, with 9 bases lying between them. Germline V gives CDR1 DFQATT, CDR2 SNEGSKA (reference sequence). As DNA, the CDR3 is TGCAGTGCTAGAGATTTCCAGGCGAACACTGAAGCTTTCTTT. It yields the protein CSARDFQANTEAFF.

This clonotype has only one observation. As an off-target read in a library built for alpha chains, this beta chain has a frequency of little significance. The chain uses TRBV28 and TRBJ2-3; D is unresolved. Germline-derived CDR1 and CDR2 are MDHEN and SYDVKM. The CDR3 runs 15 residues. The V and J ends lost 3 bases and 3 bases respectively, with 13 bases between them. This CDR3 reads CASSFLRPATDTQYF. As DNA, the CDR3 is TGTGCCAGCAGTTTTCTAAGGCCCGCGACAGATACGCAGTATTTT.

The sample holds one count of this clonotype. This beta chain turned up in a library designed for alpha chains; as an off-target read, its abundance says little. The genes are TRBV15 and TRBJ1-2; 7 positions agree with TRBD1. CDR3 length equals 16 residues. J gave up 4 bases and V 3 bases, and 11 bases lay outside the gene matches. CDR1 and CDR2 (germline): LNHNV, YYDKDF (reference sequence). In nucleotides, the CDR3 is TGTGCCACCAGCAGTGAGCCTGTACGGGACAGCTATGGCTACACCTTC. This translates into CATSSEPVRDSYGYTF.

About this clonotype itself: Being off target in a library aimed at alpha chains, this beta chain has a size of little meaning. This chain uses TRBV7-2 with TRBJ2-3; D possibly uses TRBD1 or TRBD2 (6 bases each). Germline loops: CDR1 SGHTA, CDR2 FQGNSA. V lost 1 base, J lost 6 bases, and 14 bases lay in between. The CDR3 is 15 residues long. The CDR3, as DNA: TGTGCCAGCAGCTTAGATGGGGGGCCAGGTGATACGCAGTATTTT. Encoded protein: CASSLDGGPGDTQYF.